These 21 T cell receptor beta chains were all obtained from the same sample, sequenced in a study. Using its own MiXCR run on the RT-PCR reads, TCRdb lists one record per CDR3 protein. The sample lists about 700,000 distinct CDR3 sequences, 14% occurring once. Sample: memory CD4+ T cells from blood. The receptors shown here come from a female donor in good health, serving as a healthy control.

The V and J genes are TRBV7-2 and TRBJ1-6; maybe TRBD1 (6 bases). This CDR3 is built from 13 residues. V lost 3 bases to trimming and J lost 9 bases, with 9 bases between them. Germline CDR1 SGHTA, CDR2 FQGNSA. In DNA form, the CDR3 reads TGTGCCAGCAGCTTTCGGACAGTTTCACCCCTCCACTTT. It encodes CASSFRTVSPLHF. Full variable domain (missing parts from reference TRBV7-2 and TRBJ1-6): GAGVSQSPSNKVTEKGKDVELRCDPISGHTALYWYRQSLGQGLEFLIYFQGNSAPDKSGLPSDRFSAERTGGSVSTLTIQRTQQEDSAVYLCASSFRTVSPLHFGNGTRLTVT.

The chain combines TRBV11-3 with TRBJ1-5; the D gene is possibly TRBD1 (6 bases). Trimming took 3 bases from V and 9 from J, leaving 21 bases between them. The germline V gene encodes CDR1 SGHNT and CDR2 YENEEA. CDR3 length equals 16 residues. The CDR3 spells CASSFPGHPIGLPQHF. CDR3 bases: TGTGCCAGCAGCTTCCCGGGACACCCAATTGGGCTGCCCCAGCATTTT.

The chain uses TRBV21-1 and TRBJ2-5; the D call TRBD2 from the table was never checked on the DNA. TRBV21-1 is given as a pseudogene. This CDR3 is 17 amino acids long. This CDR3 is CASSRMLPGPLQETQYF. DNA of the CDR3: TGTGCCAGCAGCAGGATGCTTCCGGGGCCTCTCCAAGAGACCCAGTACTTC.

This clonotype came up a few times. The CDR3 DNA sequence: TGTGCCAGCAGCTTAGGGGGGGCCAGGAACACCGGGGAGCTGTTTTTT. This gives the protein CASSLGGARNTGELFF. The chain combines TRBV11-3 with TRBJ2-2; perhaps D is TRBD1 or TRBD2 (6 bases each). Germline V gene data show CDR1 as SGHNT and CDR2 as YENEEA. The germline V and J ends were trimmed by 1 base and 1 base, with 10 bases remaining between them. The CDR3 loop spans 16 amino acids.

This clonotype was detected ten times or more. V usage is TRBV7-2 and J usage is TRBJ2-2; D is unclear. V was pared by 4 bases and J by 4 bases, with 10 bases between. The CDR3 consists of 14 residues. CDR1 is SGHTA and CDR2 is FQGNSA in the germline V gene. The CDR3 DNA follows: TGTGCCAGCAGCTCTCTACTTCGCACCGGGGAGCTGTTTTTT. Protein sequence: CASSSLLRTGELFF. The whole variable domain, filled in from reference TRBV7-2 and TRBJ2-2, reads GAGVSQSPSNKVTEKGKDVELRCDPISGHTALYWYRQSLGQGLEFLIYFQGNSAPDKSGLPSDRFSAERTGGSVSTLTIQRTQQEDSAVYLCASSSLLRTGELFFGEGSRLTVL.

There are a few counts of this clonotype. This chain links TRBV20-1 with TRBJ2-7; perhaps TRBD2 as D (5 bases). CDR1 and CDR2 (germline): DFQATT, SNEGSKA (reference sequence). CDR3 length: 13 residues. V was clipped by 2 bases and J by 5 bases, with 13 bases between them. The CDR3 sequence is CSARQASLNEQYF. CDR3 DNA sequence: TGCAGTGCTAGACAGGCTAGCTTGAACGAGCAGTACTTC.

This clonotype has a handful of counts. This chain links TRBV20-1 with TRBJ1-1, with TRBD1 identical over 7 bases. There are 14 residues in the CDR3. V gave up 0 bases and J gave up 3 bases; unmatched junction bases: 4. Per the germline V gene, CDR1 is DFQATT and CDR2 is SNEGSKA (reference sequence). The CDR3: CSARDQGGYTEAFF. CDR3 coding DNA: TGCAGTGCTAGAGATCAGGGGGGGTACACTGAAGCTTTCTTT.

This clonotype was detected only a few times. The chain joins TRBV24-1 to TRBJ2-1; no definite D call. V was trimmed by 2 bases and J by 7 bases, leaving 11 bases between them. In germline, CDR1 is KGHDR, CDR2 SFDVKD. The CDR3 is 14 residues long. The CDR3 nucleotides read TGTGCCACCAGTGATTCCTCATTTTGGAATGAGCAGTTCTTC. It translates to CATSDSSFWNEQFF.

The chain employs TRBV6-6 and TRBJ2-7; D perhaps matches TRBD1 (6 bases). The CDR3 extends over 15 amino acids. Trimming removed 8 bases from V and 5 bases from J, with 22 bases in between. Germline CDR1 reads MNHNY; CDR2 reads SVGAGI (reference sequence). In DNA, the CDR3 is TGTGCCAGCGGGCCGAACTCGGACAGAGACCACGAGCAGTACTTC. Its translation: CASGPNSDRDHEQYF.

This clonotype has at least ten counts. The chain couples TRBV7-9 to TRBJ1-1; D unclear. V lost 4 bases, J lost 1 base, and 13 bases lay in between. CDR1 is SEHNR, CDR2 FQNEAQ, per germline (reference sequence). CDR3 size: 15 residues. The CDR3 region is CASSYGIPGNTEAFF. The DNA for the CDR3 is TGTGCCAGCAGCTATGGTATACCAGGGAACACTGAAGCTTTCTTT.

This clonotype was counted only a few times. This chain connects TRBV7-2 to TRBJ2-1, with D hard to call. V was shortened by 5 bases and J by 0 bases, with 11 bases between the two germline ends. CDR1 SGHTA and CDR2 FQGNSA come from the germline V gene. The CDR3 is 15 residues long. CDR3 nucleotide sequence: TGTGCCAGCAGCCATGACGTGAGCTCCTACAATGAGCAGTTCTTC. It yields the protein CASSHDVSSYNEQFF.

The sample holds many counts of this clonotype. The gene calls are TRBV9 and TRBJ2-2, with D hard to call. Germline lookup yields CDR1 SGDLS and CDR2 YYNGEE. Trimming removed 4 bases from V and 2 bases from J, with 9 bases in between. The CDR3 loop spans 14 amino acids. The CDR3 is CASSSWGNTGELFF. The CDR3 nucleotides are TGTGCCAGCAGCTCGTGGGGAAACACCGGGGAGCTGTTTTTT.

A word on this clonotype: The junction and the germline gene differ at one end; a read error may be behind it. The chain's CDR3 is CSVDQGGTEAFF. DNA of the CDR3: TGCAGCGTTGATCAGGGTGGCACTGAAGCTTTTTTT. The rearrangement uses TRBV29-1 and TRBJ1-1; possible D gene TRBD1, 5 bases. The germline V gene encodes CDR1 SQVTM and CDR2 ANQGSEA. The CDR3 loop spans 12 amino acids.

The V call is TRBV5-4, the J call TRBJ2-2, with 8 bases that match TRBD1. J lost 7 bases, V lost 4 bases, and 15 bases had no gene match. The germline gives CDR1 SGHNT, CDR2 YYREEE (reference sequence). The CDR3 is 17 residues long. The CDR3 reads CASSQGQGAPLGGELFF. The CDR3 DNA reads as TGTGCCAGCAGCCAAGGACAGGGTGCCCCCCTGGGCGGGGAGCTGTTTTTT.

This clonotype was detected ten times or more. The chain has TRBV4-1 and TRBJ2-3; unclear D gene. CDR3 length: 15 amino acids. The V end was cut by 6 bases, the J end by 2 bases, with 15 bases between. Germline V lookup: CDR1 MGHRA, CDR2 YSYEKL. The chain's CDR3 is CASSPQDSTTDTQYF. As DNA, the CDR3 is TGCGCCAGCAGTCCCCAGGATAGTACCACAGATACGCAGTATTTT.

The V and J genes are TRBV5-1 and TRBJ2-2; 8 bases map to TRBD2. CDR3 length: 15 amino acids. Germline V lookup: CDR1 SGHRS, CDR2 YFSETQ. After removal of 0 bases from V and 7 bases from J, the junction contained 5 bases not matched to a gene. CDR3 DNA: TGCGCCAGCAGCTTGGTTAGCGGGATGGACGGGGAGCTGTTTTTT. Protein sequence: CASSLVSGMDGELFF.

This clonotype came up a few times. The chain uses TRBV6-2 or TRBV6-3 and TRBJ1-5; D unresolved. The CDR3 has 15 amino acids. Germline V gives CDR1 MNHEY, CDR2 SVGEGT. Between the trimmed V and J ends, which lost 6 bases and 4 bases, there was a span of 16 bases. The CDR3 nucleotides are TGTGCCAGCAGGGGCCGGAGGGCGGGGAATCAGCCCCAGCATTTT. Amino acids: CASRGRRAGNQPQHF.

This clonotype was counted once. The chain employs TRBV28 and TRBJ2-7; 7 bases map to TRBD1. V shed 3 bases and J 2 bases; nucleotides not matched to a gene: 13. CDR1 and CDR2 from the germline V gene are MDHEN and SYDVKM. The CDR3 is 17 residues long. CDR3 nucleotide sequence: TGTGCCAGCAGTTTTACCTTTTCCGGGACAGATACCTACGAGCAGTACTTC. It translates to CASSFTFSGTDTYEQYF.

In this sample, this clonotype turned up many times. The V and J genes are TRBV7-6 and TRBJ2-1; the match to TRBD1 covers 8 bases. The germline V gene encodes CDR1 SGHVS and CDR2 FNYEAQ. The CDR3 covers 17 residues. With V trimmed by 5 bases and J by 5 bases, 14 bases remained unmatched. CDR3 nucleotide sequence: TGTGCCAGCAGCCCGCCTCCCGGACAGGGCGGTCACAATGAGCAGTTCTTC. As protein: CASSPPPGQGGHNEQFF. Filled out from reference TRBV7-6 and TRBJ2-1, the complete variable domain reads GAGVSQSPRYKVTKRGQDVALRCDPISGHVSLYWYRQALGQGPEFLTYFNYEAQQDKSGLPNDRFSAERPEGSISTLTIQRTEQRDSAMYRCASSPPPGQGGHNEQFFGPGTRLTVL.

This clonotype was detected many times. The chain has TRBV6-5 and TRBJ2-2; possibly TRBD1 or TRBD2 for D (5 bases each). Trimming left V 1 base short and J 5 bases short, with 11 bases between. Looked up from germline, CDR1 is MNHEY and CDR2 is SVGAGI. The CDR3 runs 15 residues. The CDR3 here is CASSYFGTITGELFF. The CDR3 nucleotides are TGTGCCAGCAGTTACTTCGGGACCATTACCGGGGAGCTGTTTTTT.

In this sample, this clonotype turned up a few times. The chain has TRBV12-3 or TRBV12-4 and TRBJ1-2, with a possible D match to TRBD1 (6 bases). CDR3 length equals 15 residues. V lost 1 base to trimming and J lost 4 bases, with 13 bases between them. Written as DNA, the CDR3 is TGTGCCAGCAGTTTAGACAGGGAGAGGGTCTATGGCTACACCTTC. Encoded protein: CASSLDRERVYGYTF.